These 23 T cell receptor beta chains were sequenced from one sample in a study of PD-L1 blockade in urothelial cancer. The assay was immunoSEQ multiplex PCR, and TCRdb's table has in-frame clones only and misses some. The sample consists of about 24,000 clones, approximately 88% of them appearing once. Sequencing was performed on PBMCs, taken around atezolizumab (anti-PD-L1) treatment. The receptors were gathered from a man aged 45-65 years with urothelial cancer.

This clone ranks as medium-sized. The genes are TRBV7-6 and TRBJ2-3; D gene uncertain. The V gene's germline CDR1 is SGHVS and CDR2 FNYEAQ. V shed 5 bases and J shed 1 base, with 10 bases lying between them. The CDR3 spans 14 residues. CDR3 loop: CASSLRLGTDTQYF. The CDR3 coding sequence is TGTGCCAGCAGCCTTCGACTCGGCACAGATACGCAGTATTTT.

The chain employs TRBV19 and TRBJ2-3; D is perhaps TRBD2 (6 bases). This CDR3 has 14 amino acids. The V end was cut by 3 bases, the J end by 6 bases, with 13 bases between. Germline CDR1 reads LNHDA; CDR2 reads SQIVND (reference sequence). The CDR3 DNA reads as TGTGCCAGTAGTATTGGAGGGGCTGGTGATACGCAGTATTTT. This encodes CASSIGGAGDTQYF.

The CDR3 loop is CSARVGGNTEAFF. In nucleotides, the CDR3 is TGCAGCGCCCGTGTCGGGGGAAACACTGAAGCTTTCTTT. The J gene is TRBJ1-1, the V gene TRBV29-1; possible D gene TRBD1, 5 bases. V lost 7 bases, J lost 2 bases, and 14 bases lay in between. The CDR3 extends over 13 amino acids. The germline V gene encodes CDR1 SQVTM and CDR2 ANQGSEA. Using reference TRBV29-1 and TRBJ1-1 for the parts outside the CDR3, the full variable domain is SAVISQKPSRDICQRGTSLTIQCQVDSQVTMMFWYRQQPGQSLTLIATANQGSEATYESGFVIDKFPISRPNLTFSTLTVSNMSPEDSSIYLCSARVGGNTEAFFGQGTRLTVV.

The rearrangement joins TRBV2 to TRBJ2-2, with 9 bases matching TRBD1. Trimming at V came to 6 bases and at J to 3 bases, leaving 11 bases not matched to a gene. In germline, CDR1 is SNHLY, CDR2 FYNNEI. The CDR3 sequence is 17 residues long. CDR3 residues: CASREGGGQGYTGELFF. The CDR3 region has the DNA TGTGCCAGCAGGGAGGGGGGGGGACAGGGCTACACCGGGGAGCTGTTTTTT.

This clone was detected only a few times. V and J are TRBV2 and TRBJ2-3, with TRBD2 matching over 13 bases. Germline CDR1 is SNHLY and CDR2 is FYNNEI. V shed 6 bases, J shed 7 bases, and the junction held 4 bases outside the gene matches. The length of the CDR3 is 14 residues. The CDR3 nucleotides are TGTGCCAGCAGCAAGGGACTAGCGGGAAATACGCAGTATTTT. Translation gives CASSKGLAGNTQYF.

This rearrangement joins TRBV6-1 to TRBJ2-1; the match to TRBD2 covers 11 bases. This CDR3 is 15 amino acids long. Germline V CDR1 and CDR2: MNHNS, SASEGT. V shed 10 bases, J shed 9 bases, and the junction held 14 bases outside the gene matches. CDR3 loop: CATTLVVAGGREQFF. For the CDR3, the DNA is TGTGCCACAACCCTCGTGGTAGCGGGGGGGCGTGAGCAGTTCTTC.

V gene TRBV29-1 combines with J gene TRBJ2-1; 9 nucleotides line up with TRBD2. The V and J ends lost 0 bases and 8 bases, in that order; junction bases with no gene match: 11. CDR3 length: 16 amino acids. Per germline, CDR1 SQVTM and CDR2 ANQGSEA. CDR3 nucleotide sequence: TGCAGCGTTGAAGACGCCGGGACTAGCCGTTTCGATGAGCAGTTCTTC. It encodes CSVEDAGTSRFDEQFF.

The chain is built from TRBV7-7 and TRBJ2-1; tentatively, D is TRBD1 (6 bases). Trimming pared 1 base from V and 1 base from J, leaving 8 bases between. This CDR3 has 15 residues. The V gene's germline CDR1 is SSHAT and CDR2 FNYEAQ (reference sequence). The CDR3 DNA reads as TGTGCCAGCAGCTTAGGGACAGCTTCCTACAATGAGCAGTTCTTC. This translates into CASSLGTASYNEQFF.

This clone was counted only a few times. The chain is built from TRBV10-1 and TRBJ2-2; weak D call: TRBD1 (6 bases). Germline lookup yields CDR1 WNHNN and CDR2 SYGVQD (reference sequence). CDR3 length: 16 amino acids. The V gene lost 6 bases and the J gene lost 6 bases, with 20 bases spanning the gap. The CDR3 reads CASSRNIGGRAGELFF. Here the CDR3 DNA reads TGCGCCAGCAGCAGAAATATAGGGGGAAGGGCCGGGGAGCTGTTTTTT.

V is TRBV9 and J is TRBJ1-2; TRBD1 agrees at 12 bases. Looked up from germline, CDR1 is SGDLS and CDR2 is YYNGEE. CDR3 length equals 17 residues. With V trimmed by 3 bases and J by 4 bases, 10 bases remained unmatched. DNA for the CDR3: TGTGCCAGCAGCGGTGGAGGGACAGGGGGCTGGATCTATGGCTACACCTTC. Encoded protein: CASSGGGTGGWIYGYTF.

V is TRBV7-8 and J is TRBJ2-3; TRBD2 agrees at 7 bases. CDR1 and CDR2 from the germline V gene are SGHVS and FQNEAQ. V lost 4 bases, J lost 1 base, and 5 bases stayed unmatched. The CDR3 has 15 residues. CDR3 amino acids: CASSSMSGGTDTQYF. DNA for the CDR3: TGTGCCAGCAGCTCTATGAGCGGGGGCACAGATACGCAGTATTTT. Together with reference TRBV7-8 and TRBJ2-3, the CDR3 gives the full variable domain: GAGVSQSPRYKVAKRGQDVALRCDPISGHVSLFWYQQALGQGPEFLTYFQNEAQLDKSGLPSDRFFAERPEGSVSTLKIQRTQQEDSAVYLCASSSMSGGTDTQYFGPGTRLTVL.

This chain connects TRBV5-1 to TRBJ1-1; D call uncertain. V lost 0 bases and J 5 bases, leaving 17 bases between the germline ends. The CDR3 runs 16 residues. Germline lookup yields CDR1 SGHRS and CDR2 YFSETQ. The CDR3 DNA reads as TGCGCCAGCAGCTTGGCCCTAAAACAAGGAGGTACTGAAGCTTTCTTT. It is translated as CASSLALKQGGTEAFF.

V gene TRBV19 combines with J gene TRBJ2-6; no reliable D call. Trimming left V 6 bases short and J 1 base short, with 4 bases between. The CDR3 covers 13 residues. Germline values: CDR1 LNHDA, CDR2 SQIVND (reference sequence). This chain's CDR3 is CASRTSGANVLTF. In DNA form, the CDR3 reads TGTGCCAGTAGAACTTCTGGGGCCAACGTCCTGACTTTC.

V is TRBV27 and J is TRBJ2-5, with TRBD2 matching over 13 bases. The CDR3 spans 16 residues. Germline V gives CDR1 MNHEY, CDR2 SMNVEV (reference sequence). The ends lost 3 bases at V and 5 bases at J; junction bases unmatched: 6. The CDR3 DNA sequence: TGTGCCAGCAGTTTTTCAACTAGCGGGAGGGCGGAGACCCAGTACTTC. This sequence encodes CASSFSTSGRAETQYF.

The chain has TRBV18 and TRBJ1-1; 9 positions agree with TRBD1. Germline lookup yields CDR1 KGHSH and CDR2 LQKENI. Trimming at V came to 6 bases and at J to 1 base, leaving 6 bases not matched to a gene. The CDR3 loop spans 15 amino acids. CDR3 region: CASSQGQGWNTEAFF. Here the CDR3 DNA reads TGTGCCAGCTCGCAAGGACAGGGGTGGAACACTGAAGCTTTCTTT. Full variable domain (outside the CDR3, taken from reference TRBV18 and TRBJ1-1): NAGVMQNPRHLVRRRGQEARLRCSPMKGHSHVYWYRQLPEEGLKFMVYLQKENIIDESGMPKERFSAEFPKEGPSILRIQQVVRGDSAAYFCASSQGQGWNTEAFFGQGTRLTVV.

This sequence joins TRBV15 and TRBJ1-5; 10 nucleotides agree with TRBD1. The CDR3 extends over 15 amino acids. CDR1 LNHNV and CDR2 YYDKDF come from the germline V gene (reference sequence). Unmatched junction bases numbered 9, after V lost 7 bases and J lost 6 bases. The CDR3 is CATKRVGDRGQPQHF. The CDR3 nucleotides are TGTGCCACCAAGCGGGTTGGGGACAGGGGTCAGCCCCAGCATTTT.

The gene calls are TRBV27 and TRBJ1-4; 7 bases align to TRBD1. Germline V gene lookup returns CDR1 MNHEY and CDR2 SMNVEV (reference sequence). J lost 0 bases, V lost 5 bases, and 3 bases had no gene match. The CDR3 has 15 residues. CDR3 loop: CASSLGTATNEKLFF. The CDR3 DNA follows: TGTGCCAGCAGTCTCGGGACAGCAACTAATGAAAAACTGTTTTTT.

In DNA, the CDR3 is TGTGCCAGCAGCGAGGGAACGTCGGGGTTGTACCAAGAGACCCAGTACTTC. It yields the protein CASSEGTSGLYQETQYF. The chain employs TRBV9 and TRBJ2-5; maybe TRBD2 (5 bases). The length of the CDR3 is 17 residues. The germline V gene encodes CDR1 SGDLS and CDR2 YYNGEE. The germline V and J ends were trimmed by 3 bases and 0 bases, with 18 bases remaining between them.

CDR3 sequence: CAWTLRGGAIKINYGYTF. For the CDR3, the DNA is TGTGCCTGGACTCTTAGGGGTGGGGCCATAAAAATTAACTATGGCTACACCTTC. V gene TRBV30 combines with J gene TRBJ1-2, with D maybe TRBD1 (5 bases). The germline V gene has CDR1 GTSNPN and CDR2 SVGIG (reference sequence). CDR3 length equals 18 residues. V lost 4 bases, J lost 1 base, and 25 bases lay in between.

This clone was detected a few times. V is TRBV5-1 and J is TRBJ1-1; D is ambiguous. The CDR3 spans 13 residues. The V gene lost 4 bases and the J gene lost 0 bases, with 7 bases spanning the gap. CDR1 and CDR2 from the germline V gene are SGHRS and YFSETQ. The CDR3 nucleotides read TGCGCCAGCAGCCAACAGCTGAACACTGAAGCTTTCTTT. It specifies CASSQQLNTEAFF.

This sequence joins TRBV5-1 and TRBJ1-2; weak D call: TRBD1 (5 bases). This CDR3 is built from 16 residues. The V gene's germline CDR1 is SGHRS and CDR2 YFSETQ. Between the trimmed V and J ends, which lost 4 bases and 0 bases, there was a span of 16 bases. CDR3 nucleotide sequence: TGCGCCAGCAGCCCCGGACAAGCACCTGCTAACTATGGCTACACCTTC. Translating gives CASSPGQAPANYGYTF.

The V gene is TRBV9, the J gene TRBJ2-1; 11 positions agree with TRBD2. The length of the CDR3 is 15 residues. V shed 1 base, J shed 6 bases, and the junction held 3 bases outside the gene matches. Germline CDR1 is SGDLS and CDR2 is YYNGEE. DNA for the CDR3: TGTGCCAGCAGCGTATTAGCGGGAGGGTCCAATGAGCAGTTCTTC. Its protein product is CASSVLAGGSNEQFF.

V usage is TRBV2 and J usage is TRBJ1-1; 10 positions match TRBD1. Germline lookup yields CDR1 SNHLY and CDR2 FYNNEI. There are 18 residues in the CDR3. V gave up 3 bases and J gave up 0 bases; unmatched junction bases: 10. CDR3 loop: CASSERGDRGALNTEAFF. CDR3 nucleotides: TGTGCCAGCAGTGAGAGGGGGGACAGGGGCGCCCTGAACACTGAAGCTTTCTTT.